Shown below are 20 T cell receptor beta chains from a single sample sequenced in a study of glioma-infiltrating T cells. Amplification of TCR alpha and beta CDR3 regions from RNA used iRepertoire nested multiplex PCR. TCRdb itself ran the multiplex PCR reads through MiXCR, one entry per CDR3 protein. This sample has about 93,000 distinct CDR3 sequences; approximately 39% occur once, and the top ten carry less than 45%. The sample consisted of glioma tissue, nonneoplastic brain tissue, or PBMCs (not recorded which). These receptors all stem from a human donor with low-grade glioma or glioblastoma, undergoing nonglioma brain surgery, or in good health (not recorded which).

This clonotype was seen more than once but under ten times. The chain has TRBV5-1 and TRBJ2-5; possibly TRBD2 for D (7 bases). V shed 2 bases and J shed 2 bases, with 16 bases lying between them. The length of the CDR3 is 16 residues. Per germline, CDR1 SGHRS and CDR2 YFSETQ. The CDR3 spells CASSFQGGAIQETQYF. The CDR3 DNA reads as TGCGCCAGCAGCTTCCAAGGGGGGGCCATACAAGAGACCCAGTACTTC.

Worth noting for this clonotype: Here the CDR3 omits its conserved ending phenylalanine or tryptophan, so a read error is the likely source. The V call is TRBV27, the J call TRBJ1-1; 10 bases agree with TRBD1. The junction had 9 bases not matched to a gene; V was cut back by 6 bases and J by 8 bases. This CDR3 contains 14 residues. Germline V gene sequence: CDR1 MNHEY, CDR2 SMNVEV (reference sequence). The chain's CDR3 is CASSARTGGEEAFS. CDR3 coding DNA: TGTGCCAGCAGCGCCCGGACAGGGGGTGAGGAAGCTTTCTCT.

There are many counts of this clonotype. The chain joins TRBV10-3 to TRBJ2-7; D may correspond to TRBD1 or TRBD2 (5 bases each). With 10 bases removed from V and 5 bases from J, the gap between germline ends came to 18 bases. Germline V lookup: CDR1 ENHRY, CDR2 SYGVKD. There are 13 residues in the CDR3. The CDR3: CATTVGAIDEQYF. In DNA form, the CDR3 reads TGTGCCACCACCGTCGGGGCGATAGACGAGCAGTACTTC.

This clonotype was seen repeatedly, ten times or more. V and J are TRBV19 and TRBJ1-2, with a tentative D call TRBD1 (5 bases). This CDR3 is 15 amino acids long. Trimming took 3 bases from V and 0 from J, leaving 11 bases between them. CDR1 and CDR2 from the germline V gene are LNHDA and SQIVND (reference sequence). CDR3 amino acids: CASSMEDTSNYGYTF. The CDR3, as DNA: TGTGCCAGTAGTATGGAGGACACCTCTAACTATGGCTACACCTTC. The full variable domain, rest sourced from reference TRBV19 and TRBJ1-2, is DGGITQSPKYLFRKEGQNVTLSCEQNLNHDAMYWYRQDPGQGLRLIYYSQIVNDFQKGDIAEGYSVSREKKESFPLTVTSAQKNPTAFYLCASSMEDTSNYGYTFGSGTRLTVV.

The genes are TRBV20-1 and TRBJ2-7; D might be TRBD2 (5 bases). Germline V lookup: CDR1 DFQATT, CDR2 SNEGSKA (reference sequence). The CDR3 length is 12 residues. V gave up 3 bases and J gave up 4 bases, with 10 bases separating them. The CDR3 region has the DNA TGCAGTGCTAGGGAACTAGGGTACGAGCAGTACTTC. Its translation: CSARELGYEQYF.

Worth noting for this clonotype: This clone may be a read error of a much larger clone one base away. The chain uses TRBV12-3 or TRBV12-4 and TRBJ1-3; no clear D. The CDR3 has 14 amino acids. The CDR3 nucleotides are TGTGCCATCAGTTTGGCTCAGATTAGAAACACCATATATTTT. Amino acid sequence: CAISLAQIRNTIYF.

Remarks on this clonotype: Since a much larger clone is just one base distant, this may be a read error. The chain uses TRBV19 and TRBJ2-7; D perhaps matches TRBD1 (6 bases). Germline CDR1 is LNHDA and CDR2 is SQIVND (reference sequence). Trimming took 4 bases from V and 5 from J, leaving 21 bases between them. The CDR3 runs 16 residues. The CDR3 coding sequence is TGTGCCAGTAGTACAGGGGAGACAGGATATTTAGACGAGCAGTACTTC. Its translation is CASSTGETGYLDEQYF.

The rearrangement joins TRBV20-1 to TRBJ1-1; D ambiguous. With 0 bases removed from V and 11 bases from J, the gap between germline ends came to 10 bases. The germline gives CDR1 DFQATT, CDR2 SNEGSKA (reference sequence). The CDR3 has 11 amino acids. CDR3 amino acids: CSARENTKAFF. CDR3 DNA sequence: TGCAGTGCTAGAGAGAACACTAAGGCTTTCTTT.

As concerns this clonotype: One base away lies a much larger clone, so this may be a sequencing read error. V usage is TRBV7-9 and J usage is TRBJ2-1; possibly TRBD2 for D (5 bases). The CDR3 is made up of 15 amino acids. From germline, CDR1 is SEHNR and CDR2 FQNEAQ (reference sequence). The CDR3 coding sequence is TGTGCCAGCAGTGACGTAGGAGGCTCCTACAATAAGCAGTTCTTC. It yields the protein CASSDVGGSYNKQFF.

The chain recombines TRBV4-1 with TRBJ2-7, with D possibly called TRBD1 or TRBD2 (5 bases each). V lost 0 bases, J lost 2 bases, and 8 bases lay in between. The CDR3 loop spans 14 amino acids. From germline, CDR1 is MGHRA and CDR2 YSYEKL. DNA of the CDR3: TGCGCCAGCAGCCAAGAGGGACGGCCCTACGAGCAGTACTTC. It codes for CASSQEGRPYEQYF.

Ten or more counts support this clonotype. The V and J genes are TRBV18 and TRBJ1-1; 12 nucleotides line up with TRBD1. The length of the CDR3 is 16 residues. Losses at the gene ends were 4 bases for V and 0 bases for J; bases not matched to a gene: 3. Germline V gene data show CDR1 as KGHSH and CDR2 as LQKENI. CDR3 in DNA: TGTGCCAGCTCACTAAGGGACAGGGGGCTGAACACTGAAGCTTTCTTT. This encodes CASSLRDRGLNTEAFF.

The CDR3 region is CASSLVADGSSCGYTF. CDR3 DNA: TGTGCCAGCAGCTTAGTAGCAGATGGCTCTAGCTGTGGCTACACCTTC. The chain uses TRBV2 and TRBJ1-2; D is undetermined. Trimming shortened V by 6 bases and J by 7 bases, and 24 bases separated the two germline ends. CDR1 and CDR2 from the germline V gene are SNHLY and FYNNEI. The CDR3 totals 16 residues.

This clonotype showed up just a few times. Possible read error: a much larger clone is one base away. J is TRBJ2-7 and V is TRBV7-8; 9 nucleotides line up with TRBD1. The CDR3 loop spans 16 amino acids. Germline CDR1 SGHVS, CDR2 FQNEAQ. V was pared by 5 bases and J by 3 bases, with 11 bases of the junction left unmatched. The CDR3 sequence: CASSPFPQDRGYEQYF. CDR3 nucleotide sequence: TGTGCCAGCAGCCCCTTTCCCCAGGACAGGGGCTACGAGCAGTACTTC.

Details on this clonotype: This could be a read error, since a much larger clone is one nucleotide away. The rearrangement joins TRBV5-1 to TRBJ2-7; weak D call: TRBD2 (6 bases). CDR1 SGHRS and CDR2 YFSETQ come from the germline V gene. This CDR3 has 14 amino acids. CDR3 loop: CASSVTEGTYEQHF. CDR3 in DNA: TGCGCCAGCAGCGTGACGGAGGGTACCTACGAGCAGCACTTC.

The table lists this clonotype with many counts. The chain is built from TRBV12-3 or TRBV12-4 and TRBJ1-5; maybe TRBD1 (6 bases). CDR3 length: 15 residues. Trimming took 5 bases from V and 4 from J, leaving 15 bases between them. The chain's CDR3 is CASSLEGHQNQPQHF. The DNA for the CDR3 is TGTGCCAGCAGTCTCGAGGGACACCAAAATCAGCCCCAGCATTTT.

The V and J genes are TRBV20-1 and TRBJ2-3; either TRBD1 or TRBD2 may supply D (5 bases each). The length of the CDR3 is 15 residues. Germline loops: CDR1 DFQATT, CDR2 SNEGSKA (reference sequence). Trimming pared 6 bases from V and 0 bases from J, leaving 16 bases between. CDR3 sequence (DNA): TGCAGTGCCCTCAACCACGGGGCGAGCACAGATACGCAGTATTTT. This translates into CSALNHGASTDTQYF.

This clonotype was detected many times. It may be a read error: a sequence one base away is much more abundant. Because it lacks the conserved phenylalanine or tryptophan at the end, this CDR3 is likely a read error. The CDR3 region has the DNA TGTGCCAGCAGCCAAGAGGACTCTTATGGCTACACCCTC. Its translation is CASSQEDSYGYTL. The chain employs TRBV3-1 and TRBJ1-2; D not certain. Trimming cost V 0 bases and J 5 bases, with 7 bases left between them. This CDR3 is built from 13 residues. The V gene's germline CDR1 is LGHDT and CDR2 YNNKEL (reference sequence).

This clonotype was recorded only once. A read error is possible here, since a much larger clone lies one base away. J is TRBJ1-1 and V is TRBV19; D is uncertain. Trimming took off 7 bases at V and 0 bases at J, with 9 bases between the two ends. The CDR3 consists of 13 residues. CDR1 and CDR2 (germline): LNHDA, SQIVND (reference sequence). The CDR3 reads CASTIVMNTEAFF. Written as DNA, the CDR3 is TGTGCCAGTACTATTGTCATGAACACTGAAGCTTTCTTT.

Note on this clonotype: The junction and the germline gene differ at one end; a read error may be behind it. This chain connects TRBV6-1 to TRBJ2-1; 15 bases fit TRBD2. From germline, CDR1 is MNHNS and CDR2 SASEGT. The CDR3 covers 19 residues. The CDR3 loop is CANSPRGTSGRSSYNEQLF. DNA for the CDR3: TGTGCCAACAGCCCACGCGGGACTAGCGGGAGGAGCTCCTACAATGAGCAGCTCTTC.

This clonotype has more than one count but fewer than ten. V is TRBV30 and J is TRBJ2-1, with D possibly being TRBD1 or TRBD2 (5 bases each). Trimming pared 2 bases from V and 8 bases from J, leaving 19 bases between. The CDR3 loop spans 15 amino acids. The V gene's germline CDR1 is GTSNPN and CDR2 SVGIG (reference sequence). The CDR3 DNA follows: TGTGCCTGGAGTCCGGGGAGACATGCCAGGGATGAGCAGTTCTTC. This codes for CAWSPGRHARDEQFF.